This passage covers 21 T cell receptor beta chains from one sample sequenced in a study of cytomegalovirus exposure and HLA in healthy donors (dated by TCRdb to 2016 to 2017). Library prep was done by the immunoSEQ multiplex PCR assay. TCRdb holds this immuneACCESS table with in-frame rearrangements only. Some clones are missing; in checked studies, unresolved V genes explain under half, and the rest has no known cause. In all, the sample holds 65,000 or so clones, and 90% to 95% of those were seen once. The biggest ten clones account for about 4.1% of the sample. The source material was PBMCs. The receptors originated from a man between 18 and 35 years old in good health and CMV-seropositive.

V is TRBV27 and J is TRBJ2-3, with 7 bases identical to TRBD2. This CDR3 spans 14 amino acids. CDR1 and CDR2 (germline): MNHEY, SMNVEV (reference sequence). V shed 5 bases and J 2 bases; nucleotides not matched to a gene: 4. The CDR3 spells CASSMGTTTDTQYF. The CDR3 DNA follows: TGTGCCAGCAGTATGGGGACTACCACAGATACGCAGTATTTT.

J is TRBJ2-5 and V is TRBV29-1; a weak D match, TRBD2 (5 bases). V gave up 7 bases and J gave up 1 base, with 16 bases separating them. The CDR3 loop spans 14 amino acids. Germline V gene data show CDR1 as SQVTM and CDR2 as ANQGSEA. The CDR3 bases are TGCAGCGCCGCAGGAGCGGCCGCCCAAGAGACCCAGTACTTC. This encodes CSAAGAAAQETQYF.

Comments on this clone: Other DNA sequences within the sample encode an identical CDR3. The chain has TRBV4-1 and TRBJ1-6; D is unclear. Germline V gene sequence: CDR1 MGHRA, CDR2 YSYEKL. The CDR3 extends over 16 amino acids. V was shortened by 2 bases and J by 0 bases, with 8 bases between the two germline ends. CDR3 sequence reads: CASSQFLSSYNSPLHF. CDR3 DNA sequence: TGCGCCAGCAGCCAATTTCTAAGCTCCTATAATTCACCCCTCCACTTT.

V gene TRBV23-1 combines with J gene TRBJ1-3, with 7 bases lining up with TRBD1. TRBV23-1 is an ORF, with its function uncertain. The V segment lost 4 bases and the J segment 2 bases; nucleotides outside the gene matches: 8. The CDR3 contains 16 residues. The DNA for the CDR3 is TGCGCCAGCAGTCGCCCGACAGGGAATGCTGGAAACACCATATATTTT. This sequence encodes CASSRPTGNAGNTIYF.

This chain connects TRBV29-1 to TRBJ2-7; D perhaps matches TRBD1 (6 bases). V dropped 1 base and J dropped 6 bases, with 16 bases sitting between them. The CDR3 spans 14 residues. Germline V lookup: CDR1 SQVTM, CDR2 ANQGSEA. CDR3 loop: CSVEVLGGMSEQYF. The CDR3 nucleotides read TGCAGCGTTGAAGTCTTAGGGGGAATGAGCGAGCAGTACTTC.

The chain couples TRBV6-1 to TRBJ1-1; 8 nucleotides line up with TRBD1. Germline V gene data show CDR1 as MNHNS and CDR2 as SASEGT. V shed 2 bases, J shed 4 bases, and the junction held 3 bases outside the gene matches. The CDR3 has 14 amino acids. The CDR3 loop reads CASSEWGTGTEAFF. For the CDR3, the DNA is TGTGCCAGCAGTGAATGGGGGACAGGCACTGAAGCTTTCTTT.

This chain links TRBV4-1 with TRBJ2-4; 7 positions agree with TRBD1. J gave up 8 bases and V 4 bases, and 5 bases lay outside the gene matches. The CDR3 has 13 residues. CDR1 and CDR2 (germline): MGHRA, YSYEKL. The CDR3 DNA follows: TGCGCCAGCAGCCCCTACAGGGGAGACATTCAGTACTTC. Translated, it gives CASSPYRGDIQYF.

This chain connects TRBV9 to TRBJ2-3; TRBD2 might be the D (5 bases). The V end lost 0 bases, the J end lost 4 bases, and 12 bases lay between the germline ends. CDR1 and CDR2 (germline): SGDLS, YYNGEE. The CDR3 spans 15 residues. CDR3 bases: TGTGCCAGCAGCGTAGCGACCGGAGCGGCAGATACGCAGTATTTT. Encoded protein: CASSVATGAADTQYF.

The rearrangement links TRBV28 to TRBJ1-1; TRBD1 might be the D (6 bases). The V gene's germline CDR1 is MDHEN and CDR2 SYDVKM. The CDR3 consists of 14 residues. V was pared by 6 bases and J by 6 bases, with 17 bases between. The CDR3 nucleotides read TGTGCCAGCAGCCCACAGGGCCGGCGCGCTGAAGCTTTCTTT. Translation gives CASSPQGRRAEAFF.

The gene calls are TRBV10-3 and TRBJ1-3, with D possibly being TRBD1 (6 bases). In germline, CDR1 is ENHRY, CDR2 SYGVKD. Trimming removed 7 bases at V and 4 bases at J, with 14 bases between. The CDR3 contains 14 residues. The CDR3 is CAIKGDNGGNTIYF. Here the CDR3 DNA reads TGTGCCATCAAAGGGGACAACGGAGGAAACACCATATATTTT.

CDR3 sequence: CASSSLAGHYEQYF. The CDR3 DNA follows: TGTGCCAGCAGCTCTCTAGCGGGGCACTACGAGCAGTACTTC. The V call is TRBV13, the J call TRBJ2-7; TRBD2 matches 9 bases. This CDR3 comprises 14 residues. Germline V gene data show CDR1 as PRHDT and CDR2 as FYEKMQ (reference sequence). The J segment lost 3 bases and the V segment lost 4 bases, leaving 4 bases of the junction unmatched. The full variable domain, its missing parts supplied by reference TRBV13 and TRBJ2-7, is AAGVIQSPRHLIKEKRETATLKCYPIPRHDTVYWYQQGPGQDPQFLISFYEKMQSDKGSIPDRFSAQQFSDYHSELNMSSLELGDSALYFCASSSLAGHYEQYFGPGTRLTVT.

The chain combines TRBV15 with TRBJ2-3; TRBD1 agrees at 8 bases. V gave up 3 bases and J gave up 5 bases; unmatched junction bases: 7. CDR3 length equals 15 residues. Germline CDR1 is LNHNV and CDR2 is YYDKDF (reference sequence). The CDR3 coding sequence is TGTGCCACCAGCAGGACCGGGACAGGCGGAGATACGCAGTATTTT. This encodes CATSRTGTGGDTQYF.

V gene TRBV2 combines with J gene TRBJ1-1; D is perhaps TRBD1 (5 bases). The V end lost 7 bases, the J end lost 6 bases, and 15 bases lay between the germline ends. The CDR3 has 13 residues. From germline, CDR1 is SNHLY and CDR2 FYNNEI. The CDR3 loop is CASKKGNDPEAFF. For the CDR3, the DNA is TGTGCCAGCAAAAAGGGGAATGATCCTGAAGCTTTCTTT.

The chain recombines TRBV7-2 with TRBJ1-1; no reliable D call. Germline CDR1 is SGHTA and CDR2 is FQGNSA. Trimming left V 5 bases short and J 3 bases short, with 16 bases between. The CDR3 runs 15 residues. CDR3 in amino acids: CASSLISVRDTEAFF. CDR3 bases: TGTGCCAGCAGCCTTATATCTGTGCGGGACACTGAAGCTTTCTTT.

The CDR3 coding sequence is TGTGCCAGCAGCTTAGAATCCGGGATTGGCACTGAAGCTTTCTTT. Its translation: CASSLESGIGTEAFF. The V call is TRBV11-2, the J call TRBJ1-1; D remains unclear. V dropped 0 bases and J dropped 4 bases, with 12 bases sitting between them. The CDR3 has 15 residues. Per germline, CDR1 SGHAT and CDR2 FQNNGV.

This clone has only a few counts. The V call is TRBV28, the J call TRBJ2-5, with TRBD1 identical over 8 bases. V shed 4 bases and J 2 bases; nucleotides not matched to a gene: 9. The CDR3 contains 16 residues. Germline lookup yields CDR1 MDHEN and CDR2 SYDVKM. Written as DNA, the CDR3 is TGTGCCAGCAGTTCTATCGGACAGGGTTTACAAGAGACCCAGTACTTC. Protein: CASSSIGQGLQETQYF.

A word on this clone: A read error may produce the germline difference seen at one junction end. The J gene is TRBJ2-5, the V gene TRBV7-7, with 8 bases fitting TRBD1. This CDR3 comprises 15 residues. CDR1 and CDR2 from the germline V gene are SSHAT and FNYEAQ (reference sequence). The CDR3 DNA is TGTGCTAGCAGCTTCGGACAGGGTAGTAGGGAGACCCAGTACTTC. This gives the protein CASSFGQGSRETQYF.

V is TRBV13 and J is TRBJ2-3; D unclear. The CDR3 length is 14 residues. Trimming left V 1 base short and J 2 bases short, with 7 bases between. Looked up from germline, CDR1 is PRHDT and CDR2 is FYEKMQ (reference sequence). CDR3 coding DNA: TGTGCCAGCAGCTTAGCAGGTGCCACAGATACGCAGTATTTT. This gives the protein CASSLAGATDTQYF.

V gene TRBV7-6 combines with J gene TRBJ1-2; 10 bases fit TRBD1. CDR1 SGHVS and CDR2 FNYEAQ come from the germline V gene. There are 15 residues in the CDR3. The J segment lost 6 bases and the V segment lost 3 bases, leaving 7 bases of the junction unmatched. CDR3 in DNA: TGTGCCAGCAGCTTGGTTCTCGGGACAGGGGATGGCTACACCTTC. Translation: CASSLVLGTGDGYTF. The whole variable domain, remainder taken from reference TRBV7-6 and TRBJ1-2, is GAGVSQSPRYKVTKRGQDVALRCDPISGHVSLYWYRQALGQGPEFLTYFNYEAQQDKSGLPNDRFSAERPEGSISTLTIQRTEQRDSAMYRCASSLVLGTGDGYTFGSGTRLTVV.

The CDR3 DNA is TGTGCCAGCAGTGGGAAGGGACAGGGCTACGAGCAGTACTTC. This sequence encodes CASSGKGQGYEQYF. V usage is TRBV2 and J usage is TRBJ2-7; 9 bases align to TRBD1. Germline V gene sequence: CDR1 SNHLY, CDR2 FYNNEI. CDR3 length: 14 amino acids. V trimming: 4 bases; J trimming: 3 bases; junction bases outside the gene matches: 4. Combining the CDR3 with reference TRBV2 and TRBJ2-7 gives the whole variable domain EPEVTQTPSHQVTQMGQEVILRCVPISNHLYFYWYRQILGQKVEFLVSFYNNEISEKSEIFDDQFSVERPDGSNFTLKIRSTKLEDSAMYFCASSGKGQGYEQYFGPGTRLTVT.

This clone was recorded once. The V and J genes are TRBV10-3 and TRBJ1-5; 8 bases fit TRBD1. V was pared by 2 bases and J by 1 base, with 1 base of the junction left unmatched. CDR3 size: 15 residues. Per germline, CDR1 ENHRY and CDR2 SYGVKD. The CDR3 DNA follows: TGTGCCATCAGTGAGCGACAGGGGAGCAATCAGCCCCAGCATTTT. It is translated as CAISERQGSNQPQHF.